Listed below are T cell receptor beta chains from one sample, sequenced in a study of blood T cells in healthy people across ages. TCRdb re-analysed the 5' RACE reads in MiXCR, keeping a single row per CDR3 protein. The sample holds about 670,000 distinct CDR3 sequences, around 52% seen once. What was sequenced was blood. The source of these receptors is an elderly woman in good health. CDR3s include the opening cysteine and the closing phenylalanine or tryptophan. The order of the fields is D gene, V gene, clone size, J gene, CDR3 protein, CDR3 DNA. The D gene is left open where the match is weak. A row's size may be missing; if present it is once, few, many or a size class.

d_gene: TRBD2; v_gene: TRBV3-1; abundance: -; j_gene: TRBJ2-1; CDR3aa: CASSQVLASNGQFF; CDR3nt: TGTGCCAGCAGCCAAGTACTAGCGAGCAATGGGCAGTTCTTC
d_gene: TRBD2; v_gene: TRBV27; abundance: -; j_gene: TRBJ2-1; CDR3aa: CASSLSFSGGATDNEQFF; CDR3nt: TGTGCCAGCAGTTTATCCTTTAGCGGGGGGGCCACAGACAATGAGCAGTTCTTC
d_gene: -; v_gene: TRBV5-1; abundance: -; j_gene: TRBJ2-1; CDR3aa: CASSPLGFEQFF; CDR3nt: TGCGCCAGCAGCCCATTAGGGTTTGAGCAGTTCTTC
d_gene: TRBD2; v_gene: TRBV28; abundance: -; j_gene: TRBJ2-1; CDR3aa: CASSCGSPGLAGERGQFF; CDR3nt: TGTGCCAGCAGTTGCGGTTCCCCAGGGCTAGCGGGAGAGAGGGGGCAGTTCTTC
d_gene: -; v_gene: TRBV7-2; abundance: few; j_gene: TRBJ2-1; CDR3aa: CASSPHRRVYNEQFF; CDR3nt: TGTGCCAGCAGCCCCCACCGTAGGGTATACAATGAGCAGTTCTTC
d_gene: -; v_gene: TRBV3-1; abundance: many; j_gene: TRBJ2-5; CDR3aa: CASSQVLQETQYF; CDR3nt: TGCGCCAGCAGCCAAGTTCTCCAAGAGACCCAGTACTTC
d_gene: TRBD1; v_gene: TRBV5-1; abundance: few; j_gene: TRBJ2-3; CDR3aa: CASSLAVQGQGRDTQYF; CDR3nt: TGCGCCAGCAGCTTGGCCGTCCAGGGACAGGGAAGAGATACGCAGTATTTT
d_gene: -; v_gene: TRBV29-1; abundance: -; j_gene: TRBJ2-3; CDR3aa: CSVVGDGRTDTQYF; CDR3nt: TGCAGCGTTGTCGGGGACGGGAGAACAGATACGCAGTATTTT
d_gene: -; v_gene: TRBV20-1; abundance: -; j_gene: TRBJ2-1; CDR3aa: CSAVADTYNEQFF; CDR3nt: TGCAGTGCCGTAGCGGATACCTACAATGAGCAGTTCTTC
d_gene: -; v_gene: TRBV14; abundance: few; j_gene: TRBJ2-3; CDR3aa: CASSHRGPFGTDTQYF; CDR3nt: TGTGCCAGCAGCCACCGAGGGCCGTTCGGCACAGATACGCAGTATTTT
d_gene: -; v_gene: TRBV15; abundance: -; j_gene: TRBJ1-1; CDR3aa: CATSRDWNTEAFF; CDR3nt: TGTGCCACCAGCAGAGACTGGAACACTGAAGCTTTCTTT
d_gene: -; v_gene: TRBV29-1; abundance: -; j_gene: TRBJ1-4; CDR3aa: CSVRDPLREKLFF; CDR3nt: TGCAGCGTCCGGGACCCCCTAAGGGAAAAACTGTTTTTT
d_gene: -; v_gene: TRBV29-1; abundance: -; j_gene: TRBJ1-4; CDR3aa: CSVASGVDEKLFF; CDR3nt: TGCAGCGTTGCATCGGGCGTAGATGAAAAACTGTTTTTT
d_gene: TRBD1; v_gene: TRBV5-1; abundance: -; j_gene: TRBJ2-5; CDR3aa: CASSFGTGGVETQYF; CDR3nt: TGCGCCAGCAGCTTCGGGACAGGGGGCGTTGAGACCCAGTACTTC
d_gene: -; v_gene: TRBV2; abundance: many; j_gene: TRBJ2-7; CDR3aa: CASGRTASYEQYF; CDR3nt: TGTGCCAGCGGCAGGACAGCCTCCTACGAGCAGTACTTC
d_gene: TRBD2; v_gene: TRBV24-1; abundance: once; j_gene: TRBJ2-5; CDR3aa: CATSDTGGRKKTQYF; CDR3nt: TGTGCCACCAGTGATACCGGGGGGAGGAAAAAGACCCAGTACTTC
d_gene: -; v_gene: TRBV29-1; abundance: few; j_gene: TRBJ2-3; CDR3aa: CSVEKNRVRTDTQYF; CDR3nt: TGCAGCGTCGAGAAAAACAGGGTTCGCACAGATACGCAGTATTTT
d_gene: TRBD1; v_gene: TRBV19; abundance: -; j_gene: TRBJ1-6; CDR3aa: CASSDPGTGTSPLHF; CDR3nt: TGTGCCAGTAGTGACCCCGGGACAGGGACTTCACCCCTCCACTTT
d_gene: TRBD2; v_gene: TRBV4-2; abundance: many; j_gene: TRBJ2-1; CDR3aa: CASSQAGTSSYNEQFF; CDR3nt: TGTGCCAGCAGCCAAGCGGGGACTAGCTCCTACAATGAGCAGTTCTTC
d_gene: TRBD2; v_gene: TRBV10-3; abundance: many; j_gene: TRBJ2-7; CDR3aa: CAISEGLGSEQYF; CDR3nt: TGTGCCATCAGCGAGGGACTAGGAAGCGAGCAGTACTTC
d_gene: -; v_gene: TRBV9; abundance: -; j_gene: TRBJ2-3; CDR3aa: CASSPASLGTDTQYF; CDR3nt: TGTGCCAGCAGCCCTGCGAGCCTCGGGACAGATACGCAGTATTTT
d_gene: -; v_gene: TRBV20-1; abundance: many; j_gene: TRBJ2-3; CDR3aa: CSAPVGGPRDTQYF; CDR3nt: TGCAGTGCGCCTGTCGGGGGGCCTAGAGATACGCAGTATTTT
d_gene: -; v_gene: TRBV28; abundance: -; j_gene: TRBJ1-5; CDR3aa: CASSRRAQHF; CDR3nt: TGTGCCAGCAGTCGGCGGGCCCAGCATTTT
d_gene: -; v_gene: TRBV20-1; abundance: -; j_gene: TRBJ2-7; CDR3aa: CSVGSEPYEQYF; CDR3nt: TGCAGTGTTGGTAGCGAACCCTACGAGCAGTACTTC
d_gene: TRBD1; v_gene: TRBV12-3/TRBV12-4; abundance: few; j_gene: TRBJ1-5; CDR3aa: CASSRDSHSNQPQHF; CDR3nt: TGTGCCAGCAGCCGGGACAGTCATAGCAATCAGCCCCAGCATTTT
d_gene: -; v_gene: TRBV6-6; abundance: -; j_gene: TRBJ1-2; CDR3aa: CASSVPGLGYTF; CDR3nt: TGTGCCAGCAGTGTACCAGGGTTAGGCTACACCTTC
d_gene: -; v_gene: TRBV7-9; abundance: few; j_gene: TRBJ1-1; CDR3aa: CASSLDQGGTEAFF; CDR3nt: TGTGCCAGCAGCTTAGATCAGGGAGGGACTGAAGCTTTCTTT
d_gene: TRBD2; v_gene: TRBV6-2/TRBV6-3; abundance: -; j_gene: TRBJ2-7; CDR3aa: CASSSPGLVLDEQYF; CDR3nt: TGTGCCAGCAGTTCTCCGGGACTAGTTTTGGACGAGCAGTACTTC
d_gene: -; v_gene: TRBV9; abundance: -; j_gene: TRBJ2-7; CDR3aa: CASSPRQEPRNEQYF; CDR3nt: TGTGCCAGCAGCCCCAGACAGGAGCCTAGGAATGAGCAGTACTTC
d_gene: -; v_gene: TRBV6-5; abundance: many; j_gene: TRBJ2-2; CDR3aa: CASSPDGLYTGELFF; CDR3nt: TGTGCCAGCAGTCCCGATGGACTGTATACCGGGGAGCTGTTTTTT
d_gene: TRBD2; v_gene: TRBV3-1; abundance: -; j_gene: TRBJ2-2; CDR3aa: CASSYGLAGGINTGELFF; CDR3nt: TGTGCCAGCAGCTACGGACTAGCGGGGGGAATCAACACCGGGGAGCTGTTTTTT
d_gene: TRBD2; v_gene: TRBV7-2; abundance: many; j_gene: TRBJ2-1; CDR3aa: CASSFPLAGSSYNEQFF; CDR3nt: TGTGCCAGCAGCTTCCCGTTAGCGGGTAGCTCCTACAATGAGCAGTTCTTC
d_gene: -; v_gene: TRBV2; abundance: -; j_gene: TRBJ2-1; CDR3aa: CARARKGGHNEQFF; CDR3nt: TGTGCCAGGGCCAGGAAGGGCGGCCACAATGAGCAGTTCTTC
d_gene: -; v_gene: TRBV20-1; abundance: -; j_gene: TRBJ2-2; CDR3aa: CSARDRVRGTGELFF; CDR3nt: TGCAGTGCTAGAGATAGAGTCAGGGGAACCGGGGAGCTGTTTTTT
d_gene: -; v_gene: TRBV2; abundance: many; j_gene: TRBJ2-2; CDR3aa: CASSRGTGELFF; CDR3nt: TGTGCCAGCAGCAGGGGCACCGGGGAGCTGTTTTTT
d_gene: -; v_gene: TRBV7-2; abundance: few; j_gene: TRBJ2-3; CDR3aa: CASSLKQGGGVTDTQYF; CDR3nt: TGTGCCAGCAGCTTAAAACAAGGTGGTGGGGTCACAGATACGCAGTATTTT
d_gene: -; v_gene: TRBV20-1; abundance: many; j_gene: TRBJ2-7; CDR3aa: CSAPQVREQYF; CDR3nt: TGCAGTGCTCCACAAGTCCGCGAGCAGTACTTC
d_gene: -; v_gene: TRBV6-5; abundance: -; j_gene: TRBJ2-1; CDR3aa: CASSYSNSANEQFF; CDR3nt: TGTGCCAGCAGTTACTCGAACAGCGCGAATGAGCAGTTCTTC
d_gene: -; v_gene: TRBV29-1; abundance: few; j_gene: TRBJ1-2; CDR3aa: CSVESGSGYTF; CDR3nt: TGCAGCGTTGAATCCGGGAGTGGCTACACCTTC
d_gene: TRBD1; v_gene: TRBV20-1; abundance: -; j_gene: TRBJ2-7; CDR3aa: CSASPGQGAYEQYF; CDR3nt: TGCAGTGCTTCGCCCGGACAGGGGGCCTACGAGCAGTACTTC
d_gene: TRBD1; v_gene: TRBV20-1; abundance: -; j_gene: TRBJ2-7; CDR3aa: CSARAVGQGDYEQYF; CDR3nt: TGCAGTGCTAGAGCCGTGGGACAGGGGGACTACGAGCAGTACTTC
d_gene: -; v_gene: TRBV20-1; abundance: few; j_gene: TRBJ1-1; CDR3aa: CSAFPGRSNTEAFF; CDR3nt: TGCAGTGCTTTCCCGGGCAGATCGAACACTGAAGCTTTCTTT
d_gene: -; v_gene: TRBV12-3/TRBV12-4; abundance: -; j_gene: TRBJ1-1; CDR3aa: CASSSGVGTEAFF; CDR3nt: TGTGCCAGCAGTTCCGGGGTGGGCACTGAAGCTTTCTTT
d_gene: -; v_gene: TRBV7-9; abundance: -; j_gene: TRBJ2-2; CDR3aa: CASSLVEGRGTRELFF; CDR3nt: TGTGCCAGCAGCTTAGTCGAGGGGAGAGGCACCAGGGAGCTGTTTTTT
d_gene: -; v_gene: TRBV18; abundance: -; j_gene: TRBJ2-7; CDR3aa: CASSLTKDHEQYF; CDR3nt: TGTGCCAGCTCCCTCACCAAGGACCACGAGCAGTACTTC
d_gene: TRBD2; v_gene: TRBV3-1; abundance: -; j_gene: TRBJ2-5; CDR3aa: CASSQAMWGLEETQYF; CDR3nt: TGTGCCAGCAGCCAAGCCATGTGGGGACTAGAAGAGACCCAGTACTTC
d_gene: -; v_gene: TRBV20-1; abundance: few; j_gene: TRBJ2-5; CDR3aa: CRLPGPGETQYF; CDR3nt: TGCAGACTACCGGGCCCCGGAGAGACCCAGTACTTC
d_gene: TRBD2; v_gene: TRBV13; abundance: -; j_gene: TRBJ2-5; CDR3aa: CASSTGTSGEIQETQYF; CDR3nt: TGTGCCAGCAGCACCGGGACTAGCGGGGAAATACAAGAGACCCAGTACTTC
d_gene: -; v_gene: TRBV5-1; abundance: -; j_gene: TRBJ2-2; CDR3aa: CASSPSADSAGELFF; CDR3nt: TGCGCCAGCAGCCCCTCGGCGGACAGCGCCGGGGAGCTGTTTTTT
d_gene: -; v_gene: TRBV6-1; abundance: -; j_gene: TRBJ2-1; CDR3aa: CASSRSGRALSYNEQFF; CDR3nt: TGTGCCAGCAGTCGAAGCGGTAGGGCCCTCTCCTACAATGAGCAGTTCTTC